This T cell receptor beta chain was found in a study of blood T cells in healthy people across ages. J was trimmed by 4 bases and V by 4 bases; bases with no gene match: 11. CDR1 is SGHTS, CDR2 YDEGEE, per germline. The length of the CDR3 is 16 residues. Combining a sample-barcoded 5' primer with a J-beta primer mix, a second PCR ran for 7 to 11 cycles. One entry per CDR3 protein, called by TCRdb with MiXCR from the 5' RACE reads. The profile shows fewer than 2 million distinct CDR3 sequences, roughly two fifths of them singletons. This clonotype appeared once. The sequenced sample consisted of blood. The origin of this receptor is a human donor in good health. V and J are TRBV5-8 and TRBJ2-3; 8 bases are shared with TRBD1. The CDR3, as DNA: TGTGCCAGCAGCCTCGACCGAGGACAGGGCCCAGATACGCAGTATTTT. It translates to CASSLDRGQGPDTQYF.